This is a list of T cell receptor beta chains from one sample in a study of cytomegalovirus exposure and HLA in healthy donors. Profiled with immunoSEQ multiplex PCR; TCRdb holds only in-frame clones, not every one. The sample's table shows about 150,000 clones. The sequenced material came from PBMCs. The origin of the receptors is a woman between 50 and 59 years old in good health and CMV-seronegative. Each CDR3 is given with its conserved first and last residue. D genes are given only for firm matches.

d_call	v_call	j_call	cdr3_nt	cdr3_aa
TRBD1	TRBV7-2	TRBJ1-2	TGTGCCAGCAGCATACCAGGGGGTTATGGCTACACCTTC	CASSIPGGYGYTF
NA	TRBV14	TRBJ2-1	TGTGCCAGCAGCCAAGTTCCCAGGATCCATGAGCAGTTCTTC	CASSQVPRIHEQFF
TRBD2	TRBV27	TRBJ2-5	TGTGCCAGCAGTCCTTACCGGACTAGCGGGAGAGGGGTTGAGACCCAGTACTTC	CASSPYRTSGRGVETQYF
NA	TRBV27	TRBJ2-3	TGTGCCAGCAGTTTACGTAACGCGGATACGCAGTATTTT	CASSLRNADTQYF
TRBD2	TRBV10-3	TRBJ2-3	TGTGCCATCAGTGATCCCAGCGGGGGGCCAGATACGCAGTATTTT	CAISDPSGGPDTQYF
NA	TRBV19	TRBJ2-7	TGTGCCAGCCGCACAGGGTATCAAACCTACGAGCAGTACTTC	CASRTGYQTYEQYF
TRBD1	TRBV19	TRBJ2-5	TGTGCCAGTAGTATTGGGGACAGTACGTTTTCAGTGGGCCAAGAGACCCAGTACTTC	CASSIGDSTFSVGQETQYF
NA	TRBV9	TRBJ1-1	TGTGCCAGCAGCGTAGTGCCCGAGTTGGGCATGAACACTGAAGCTTTCTTT	CASSVVPELGMNTEAFF
NA	TRBV5-6	TRBJ1-4	TGTGCCAGCAGCCCGGGAACAGCCAGTGTCGTTGAAAAACTGTTTTTT	CASSPGTASVVEKLFF
TRBD2	TRBV9	TRBJ2-2	TGTGCCAGCAGCGTTACTAGCGGGGGTGCCACCGGGGAGCTGTTTTTT	CASSVTSGGATGELFF